This T cell receptor beta chain was recovered during a study of cytomegalovirus exposure and HLA in healthy donors. Overall study results and limits: An observed cluster of highly shared sequence variants was recorded as a likely sequencing artifact. It was approximately 150 TCR beta chains that were listed as cytomegalovirus-associated. Per published accounts, TCR beta sequences correctly predicted the HLA-A and HLA-B alleles of most subjects.

Healthy individuals who donated bone marrow served as the donors. Germline CDR1 is MGHRA and CDR2 is YSYEKL. J gave up 13 bases and V 1 base, and 6 bases lay outside the gene matches. This CDR3 region has 15 residues. The PCR employed 60 Vbeta primers together with 13 Jbeta primers. Sequencing used immunoSEQ multiplex PCR; TCRdb keeps in-frame clones, though not all of them. In the table there are approximately 140,000 clones, roughly 80% of which are singletons. Of note for this clone: What it binds is not known.

Material: PBMCs. This TCR was recovered from a woman between 35 and 50 years old in good health and CMV-seropositive. This chain uses TRBV4-1 with TRBJ1-6, with 11 bases that match TRBD1. Here the CDR3 reads CASSQVVGQGGPLHF. The CDR3 DNA reads TGCGCCAGCAGCCAAGTCGTGGGACAGGGGGGGCCCCTCCACTTT.